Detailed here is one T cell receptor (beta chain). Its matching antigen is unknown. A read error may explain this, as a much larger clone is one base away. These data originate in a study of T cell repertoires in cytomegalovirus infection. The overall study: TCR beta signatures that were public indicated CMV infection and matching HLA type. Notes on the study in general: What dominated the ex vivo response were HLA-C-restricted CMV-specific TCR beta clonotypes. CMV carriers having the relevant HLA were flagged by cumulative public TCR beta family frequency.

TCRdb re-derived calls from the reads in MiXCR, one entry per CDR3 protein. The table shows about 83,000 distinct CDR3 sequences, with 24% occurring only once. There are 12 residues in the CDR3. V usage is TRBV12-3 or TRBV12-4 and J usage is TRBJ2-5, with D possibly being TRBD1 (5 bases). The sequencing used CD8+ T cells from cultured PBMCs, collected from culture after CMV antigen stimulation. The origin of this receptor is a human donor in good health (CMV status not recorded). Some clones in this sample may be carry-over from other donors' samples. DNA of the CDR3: TGTGCCAACAGTGACAGACAAGAGACCCAGTACTTC. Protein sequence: CANSDRQETQYF.